This T cell receptor (beta chain) was identified in a study of T cell changes during pregnancy in multiple sclerosis. The method was immunoSEQ multiplex PCR; TCRdb's version includes in-frame clones alone and lacks a portion of them. The sample holds 65,000 to 85,000 clones, about nine tenths seen once. The V and J ends lost 4 bases and 5 bases, in that order; junction bases with no gene match: 9. There are 15 residues in the CDR3. Germline values: CDR1 SGHRS, CDR2 YFSETQ. The clonotype originates from a female donor with multiple sclerosis, enrolled in a pregnancy study. The genes are TRBV5-1 and TRBJ2-3; 8 bases line up with TRBD1. The sample here was CD4+ T cells from peripheral blood mononuclear cells, taken after pregnancy. The CDR3 protein is CASSLGQGHQDTQYF. DNA for the CDR3: TGCGCCAGCAGCCTCGGACAGGGTCATCAAGATACGCAGTATTTT.